This T cell receptor (beta chain) derives from a study of tumor-infiltrating lymphocytes in glioblastoma multiforme (dated by TCRdb to between 2016 and 2019). Some background on the complete study: To find out whether intratumoral genomic heterogeneity fosters TIL diversity, the study jointly investigated somatic mutations, TIL diversity and immune response activity.

The AllPrep DNA/RNA mini kit was used to purify genomic DNA and total RNA at the same time from each of the ten to eleven tumor samples. Every RNA sample had an RNA integrity number above 6.5 and an OD 260/280 ratio above 1.9. CDR1 is given as MNHEY and CDR2 as SVGAGI, both from the germline V gene. V drops 0 bases and J drops 6 bases, leaving 12 bases in between. Including cysteine and phenylalanine, the CDR3 has 16 amino acids. Here the CDR3 DNA is all that survives: 48 bases in frame from base 1. TCRB libraries were built from RNA via three nested multiplex PCR rounds using a modified ARM-PCR protocol with multiple V-beta primers and a C-beta primer. ProtoScript II Reverse Transcriptase and a C-beta primer were used to synthesize TCRB-specific cDNA from about 0.5 ug total RNA. The description of the TCRB libraries did not include any unique molecular identifiers. In the third PCR, barcodes and adapters were added over about 24 cycles using Deep VentR (exo-) polymerase, and bands of 250-500 bp were then gel purified. TCRB libraries were sequenced with 250 bp paired-end reads on an Illumina HiSeq 2500. Processing in the source paper ran as follows. Reads were cleaned with Trimmomatic, merged with FLASH, assigned V, D and J segments with MiGEC, and analyzed with VDJtools. Repertoire diversity was quantified with the Shannon-Wiener diversity index calculated using VDJtools. The public reads were run again by TCRdb, first through fastp at Q25 and then through MiXCR, and only productive beta chains were kept. Entries are consolidated by CDR3 protein sequence, retaining the most common genes and DNA. These V and J calls rely on TCRdb rather than the paper's analysis. The sample table shows about 13,000 distinct CDR3 sequences, and approximately 72% are seen once. The leading ten clones occupy around 30% of the sample.

A note on this clonotype: Its antigen is still unknown. The record has no base qualities; no much larger clone is one base away.

Study-wide findings and limitations: RNA-based TCR sequencing may distort clone frequencies because T cells carry unequal numbers of TCR transcripts. Generalizability was limited because only one glioblastoma patient was included in the TCR and somatic mutation analysis. The authors noted that sorting T cells into functional subsets, which was not done in this study, would be a future improvement.

The receptor was isolated from a male donor with glioblastoma. What was sequenced was brain tumor tissue. The chain links TRBV6-5 with TRBJ1-6; no D gene is confidently identified. The CDR3 reads as follows: CASSYSPQPSNSPLHF. In nucleotide form, the sequence is TGTGCCAGCAGTTACTCACCCCAGCCGTCTAATTCACCCCTCCACTTT.